The sequence of this T cell receptor beta chain was determined in a study of CD8 T cells in Susac syndrome (dated by TCRdb to about 2019). The study in broad terms: Repertoire sequencing was used to test whether CD8+ T cell activation and differentiation in Susac syndrome was antigen driven. The clonality of the CD8+ T cell repertoire was compared across around twelve healthy donors, some 14 Susac syndrome patients and roughly 16 multiple sclerosis patients.

Peripheral blood CD8+ and CD4+ T cells from healthy donors, Susac syndrome patients and multiple sclerosis patients were profiled by high-throughput TCR beta sequencing. The healthy donors served as controls matched for age and sex. Bulk CD8+ and CD4+ T cells were purified magnetically by negative isolation, whereas CD8+ TEMRA cells were enriched by FACS. Blood was collected in EDTA tubes and processed within 24 hours, with PBMCs isolated through density gradient centrifugation. PBMCs intended for TCR sequencing were cryopreserved in liquid nitrogen and were subsequently thawed in a 37 degrees C water bath. The sorted or isolated CD4+, CD8+ and CD8+ TEMRA cells had a purity of 90% or higher. For CDR1 and CDR2, the germline V gene lists SGDLS and YYNGEE. V sheds 4 bases and J sheds 6 bases, leaving 11 bases between their ends. The CDR3 holds 13 amino acids from the cysteine to the phenylalanine. Just the 39-base CDR3 DNA is kept, in frame starting at base 1.

The paper's findings and limits, for the study overall: The TCR sequencing and HLA analysis was acknowledged to have included a relatively small number of individuals.

RNA was extracted with the RNeasy kit and about 0.5 to 1 ug was reverse transcribed using random hexamers. The immunoSEQ multiplex PCR assay, covering 54 Vbeta and 13 Jbeta segments, was used to amplify TCR beta CDR3 regions. PCR amplification bias was corrected using a synthetic template baseline for primer optimization and computational correction. Under the source paper's analysis protocol: Reads were annotated to V, D and J genes per IMGT and analyzed with immunoSEQ Analyzer, keeping only productive sequences. Clonality was calculated as one minus the Shannon entropy normalized by log2 of the number of productive unique sequences. For each patient and control, public and private clones were evaluated within the 100 most prevalent clones. Susac-specific clones were defined as absent from healthy and MS cohorts, 850 to 1,300 published viral clones and other ImmuneACCESS disease sequences. TCRdb reprocessed the public reads (quality trimming at Q25 with fastp, clone calling with MiXCR) and kept in-frame beta chains. Entries are consolidated by CDR3 protein sequence, retaining the most common genes and DNA. In this record, the V and J calls reflect TCRdb's handling and not the investigators' own analysis. Counted in this sample were tens of thousands of distinct CDR3 sequences; 85% to 95% of them appeared once. The ten most abundant clones make up about 0.27% of the sample.

With respect to this clonotype: The antigen it binds to is not known. No base qualities exist here, and no much larger clone lies one base off it.

Here the chain combines TRBV9 and TRBJ1-5, with the D gene not clear enough to name. The source material was CD8+ T cells from PBMCs. This sequence originates from a human donor in good health. The DNA reads TGTGCCAGCAGCCCTTCCCCGGGTCAGCCCCAGCATTTT. It is translated as CASSPSPGQPQHF.